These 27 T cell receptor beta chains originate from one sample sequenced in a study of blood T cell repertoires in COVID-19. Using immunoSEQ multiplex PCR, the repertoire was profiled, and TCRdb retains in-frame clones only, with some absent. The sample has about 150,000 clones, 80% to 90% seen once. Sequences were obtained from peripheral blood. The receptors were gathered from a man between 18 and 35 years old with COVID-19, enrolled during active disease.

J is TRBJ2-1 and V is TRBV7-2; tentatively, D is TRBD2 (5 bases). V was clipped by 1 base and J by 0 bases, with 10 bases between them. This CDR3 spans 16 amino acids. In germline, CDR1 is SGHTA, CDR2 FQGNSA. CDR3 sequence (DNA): TGTGCCAGCAGCTTAGTAGGGAGTAACTCCTACAATGAGCAGTTCTTC. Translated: CASSLVGSNSYNEQFF.

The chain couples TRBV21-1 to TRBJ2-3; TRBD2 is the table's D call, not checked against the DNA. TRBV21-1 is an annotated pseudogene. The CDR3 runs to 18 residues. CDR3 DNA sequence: TGTGCCAGCAGCCAAAAAACACCGGGACTAGAAAGGTTTGATACGCAGTATTTT. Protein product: CASSQKTPGLERFDTQYF.

In nucleotides, the CDR3 is TGTGCCACCAGCACCTCGACAGGAAGAAACATTCAGTACTTC. Amino acid sequence: CATSTSTGRNIQYF. This sequence joins TRBV15 and TRBJ2-4; perhaps TRBD1 as D (6 bases). V lost 4 bases to trimming and J lost 6 bases, with 13 bases between them. CDR3 length: 14 residues. Germline V gene sequence: CDR1 LNHNV, CDR2 YYDKDF (reference sequence).

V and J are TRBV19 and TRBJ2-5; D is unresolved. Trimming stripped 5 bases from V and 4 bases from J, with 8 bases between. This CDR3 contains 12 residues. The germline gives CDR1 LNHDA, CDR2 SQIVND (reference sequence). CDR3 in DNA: TGTGCCAGTAGTGACATAGGAGAGACCCAGTACTTC. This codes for CASSDIGETQYF.

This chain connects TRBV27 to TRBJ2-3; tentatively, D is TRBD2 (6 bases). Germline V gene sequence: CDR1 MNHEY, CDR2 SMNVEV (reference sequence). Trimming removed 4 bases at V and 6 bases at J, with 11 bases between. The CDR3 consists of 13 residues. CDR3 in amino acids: CASSWGGLDTQYF. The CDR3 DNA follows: TGTGCCAGCAGTTGGGGAGGTTTGGATACGCAGTATTTT.

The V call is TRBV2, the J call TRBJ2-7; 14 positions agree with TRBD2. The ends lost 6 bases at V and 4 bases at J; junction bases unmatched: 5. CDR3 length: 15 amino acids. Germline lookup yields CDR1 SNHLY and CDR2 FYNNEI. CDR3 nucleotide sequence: TGTGCCAGCAGGGGGACTAGCGGGAGTTTGTACGAGCAGTACTTC. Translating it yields CASRGTSGSLYEQYF.

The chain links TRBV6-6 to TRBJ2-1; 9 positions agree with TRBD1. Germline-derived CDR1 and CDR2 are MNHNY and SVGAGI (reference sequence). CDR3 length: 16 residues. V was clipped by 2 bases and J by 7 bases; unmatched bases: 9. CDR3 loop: CASSYAGTGSGNEQFF. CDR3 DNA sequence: TGTGCCAGCAGTTACGCAGGGACAGGGTCGGGAAATGAGCAGTTCTTC.

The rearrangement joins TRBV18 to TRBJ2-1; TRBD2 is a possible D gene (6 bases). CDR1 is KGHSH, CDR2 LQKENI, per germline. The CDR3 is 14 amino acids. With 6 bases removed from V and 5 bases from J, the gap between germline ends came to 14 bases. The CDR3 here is CASSAAGIHNEQFF. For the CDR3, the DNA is TGTGCCAGCTCGGCGGCGGGAATCCACAATGAGCAGTTCTTC. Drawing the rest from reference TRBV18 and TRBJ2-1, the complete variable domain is NAGVMQNPRHLVRRRGQEARLRCSPMKGHSHVYWYRQLPEEGLKFMVYLQKENIIDESGMPKERFSAEFPKEGPSILRIQQVVRGDSAAYFCASSAAGIHNEQFFGPGTRLTVL.

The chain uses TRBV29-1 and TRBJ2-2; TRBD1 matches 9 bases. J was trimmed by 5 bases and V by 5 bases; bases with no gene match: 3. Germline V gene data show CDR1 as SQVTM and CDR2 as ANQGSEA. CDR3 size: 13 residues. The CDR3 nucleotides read TGCAGCGTTCCGGGACAGGGAACCGGGGAGCTGTTTTTT. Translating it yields CSVPGQGTGELFF.

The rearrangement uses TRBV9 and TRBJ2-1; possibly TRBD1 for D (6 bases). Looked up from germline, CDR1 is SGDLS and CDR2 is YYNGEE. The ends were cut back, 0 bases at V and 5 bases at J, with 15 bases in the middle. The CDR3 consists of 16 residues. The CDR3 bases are TGTGCCAGCAGCGTAGGGGCCACCGGGACAAACAATGAGCAGTTCTTC. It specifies CASSVGATGTNNEQFF. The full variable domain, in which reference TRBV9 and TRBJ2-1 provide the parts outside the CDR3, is DSGVTQTPKHLITATGQRVTLRCSPRSGDLSVYWYQQSLDQGLQFLIQYYNGEERAKGNILERFSAQQFPDLHSELNLSSLELGDSALYFCASSVGATGTNNEQFFGPGTRLTVL.

The CDR3 region is CASSQGIRLGGNTGELFF. The CDR3 nucleotides read TGCGCCAGCAGCCAAGGAATCCGGCTTGGCGGTAACACCGGGGAGCTGTTTTTT. V usage is TRBV4-1 and J usage is TRBJ2-2; D is ambiguous. Germline values: CDR1 MGHRA, CDR2 YSYEKL. The ends were cut back, 1 base at V and 2 bases at J, with 17 bases in the middle. The CDR3 has 18 amino acids.

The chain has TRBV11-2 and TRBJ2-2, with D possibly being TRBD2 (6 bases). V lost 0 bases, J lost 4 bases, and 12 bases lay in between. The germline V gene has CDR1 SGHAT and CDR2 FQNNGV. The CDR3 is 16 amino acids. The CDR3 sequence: CASSLEGPGVTGELFF. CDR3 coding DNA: TGTGCCAGCAGCTTAGAGGGCCCGGGGGTCACCGGGGAGCTGTTTTTT.

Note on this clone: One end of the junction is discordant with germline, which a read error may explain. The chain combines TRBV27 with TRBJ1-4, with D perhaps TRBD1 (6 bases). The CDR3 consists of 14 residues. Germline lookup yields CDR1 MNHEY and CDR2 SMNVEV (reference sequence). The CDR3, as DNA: TGTGCCAGCAGTCTACAGGGCAAGAATGAAAAACTGCTTTTT. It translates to CASSLQGKNEKLLF. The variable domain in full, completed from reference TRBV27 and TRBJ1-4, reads EAQVTQNPRYLITVTGKKLTVTCSQNMNHEYMSWYRQDPGLGLRQIYYSMNVEVTDKGDVPEGYKVSRKEKRNFPLILESPSPNQTSLYFCASSLQGKNEKLLFGSGTQLSVL.

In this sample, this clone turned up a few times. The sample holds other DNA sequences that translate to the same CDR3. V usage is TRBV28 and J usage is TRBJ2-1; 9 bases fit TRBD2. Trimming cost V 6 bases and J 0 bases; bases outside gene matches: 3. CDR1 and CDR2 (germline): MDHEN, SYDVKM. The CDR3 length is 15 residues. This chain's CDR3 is CASSLAGSSYNEQFF. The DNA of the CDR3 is TGTGCCAGCAGCCTAGCGGGGAGCTCCTACAATGAGCAGTTCTTC. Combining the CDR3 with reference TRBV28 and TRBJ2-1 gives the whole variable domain DVKVTQSSRYLVKRTGEKVFLECVQDMDHENMFWYRQDPGLGLRLIYFSYDVKMKEKGDIPEGYSVSREKKERFSLILESASTNQTSMYLCASSLAGSSYNEQFFGPGTRLTVL.

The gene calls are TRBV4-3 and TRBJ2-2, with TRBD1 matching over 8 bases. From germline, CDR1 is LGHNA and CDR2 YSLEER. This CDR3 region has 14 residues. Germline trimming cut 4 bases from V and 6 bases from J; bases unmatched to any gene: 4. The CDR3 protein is CASSLRRGPGELFF. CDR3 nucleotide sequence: TGCGCCAGCAGCCTCCGCAGGGGGCCCGGGGAGCTGTTTTTT.

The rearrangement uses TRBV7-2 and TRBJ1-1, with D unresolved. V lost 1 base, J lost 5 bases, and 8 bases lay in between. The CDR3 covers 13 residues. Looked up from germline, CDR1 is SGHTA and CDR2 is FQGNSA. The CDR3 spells CASSLGTGTEAFF. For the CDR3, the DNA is TGTGCCAGCAGCTTAGGAACCGGGACTGAAGCTTTCTTT.

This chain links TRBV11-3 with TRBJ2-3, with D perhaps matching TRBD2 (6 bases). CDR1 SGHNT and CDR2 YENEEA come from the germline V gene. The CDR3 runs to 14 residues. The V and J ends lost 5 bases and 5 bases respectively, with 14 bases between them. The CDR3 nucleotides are TGTGCCAGCAGCCTCCGGGACTCCTTAGATACGCAGTATTTT. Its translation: CASSLRDSLDTQYF.

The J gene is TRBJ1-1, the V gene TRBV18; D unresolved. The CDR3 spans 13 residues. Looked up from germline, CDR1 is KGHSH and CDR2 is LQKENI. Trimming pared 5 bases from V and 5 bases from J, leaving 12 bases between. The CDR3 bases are TGTGCCAGCTCAAGGGAGGGAACGACTGAAGCTTTCTTT. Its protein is CASSREGTTEAFF.

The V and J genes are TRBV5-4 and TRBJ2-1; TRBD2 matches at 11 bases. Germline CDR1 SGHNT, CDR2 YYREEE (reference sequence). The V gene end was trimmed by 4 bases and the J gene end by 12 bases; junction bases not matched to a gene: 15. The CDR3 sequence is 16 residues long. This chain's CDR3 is CASSTNLAGGPAGQFF. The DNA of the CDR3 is TGTGCCAGCAGCACAAACCTAGCGGGAGGCCCAGCGGGGCAGTTCTTC. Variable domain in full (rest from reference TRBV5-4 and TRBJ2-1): ETGVTQSPTHLIKTRGQQVTLRCSSQSGHNTVSWYQQALGQGPQFIFQYYREEENGRGNFPPRFSGLQFPNYSSELNVNALELDDSALYLCASSTNLAGGPAGQFFGPGTRLTVL.

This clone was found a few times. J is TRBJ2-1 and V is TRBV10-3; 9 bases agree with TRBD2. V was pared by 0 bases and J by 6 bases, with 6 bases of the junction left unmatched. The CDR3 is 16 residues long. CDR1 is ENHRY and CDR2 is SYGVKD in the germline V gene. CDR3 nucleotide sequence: TGTGCCATCAGTGAGTCAGGGGTAGCGGGAGCCAATGAGCAGTTCTTC. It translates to CAISESGVAGANEQFF.

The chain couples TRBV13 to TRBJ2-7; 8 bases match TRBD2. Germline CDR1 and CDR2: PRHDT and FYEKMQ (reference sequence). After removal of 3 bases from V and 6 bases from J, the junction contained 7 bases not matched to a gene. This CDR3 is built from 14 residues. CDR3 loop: CASSFSGRTGEQYF. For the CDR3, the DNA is TGTGCCAGCAGCTTCAGCGGGAGAACTGGCGAGCAGTACTTC.

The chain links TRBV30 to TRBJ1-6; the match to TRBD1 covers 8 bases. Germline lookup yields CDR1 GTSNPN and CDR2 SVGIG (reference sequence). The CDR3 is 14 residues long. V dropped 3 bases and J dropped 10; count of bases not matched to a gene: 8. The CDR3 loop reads CAWSTGQENSPLHF. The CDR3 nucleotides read TGTGCCTGGAGCACGGGACAGGAGAACTCACCCCTCCACTTT.

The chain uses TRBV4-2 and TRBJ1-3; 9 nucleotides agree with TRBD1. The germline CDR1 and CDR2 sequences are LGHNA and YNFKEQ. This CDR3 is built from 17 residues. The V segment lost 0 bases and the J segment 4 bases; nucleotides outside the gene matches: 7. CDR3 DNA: TGTGCCAGCAGCCAAGAGGGCGGGGGACAGGGAGGAAACACCATATATTTT. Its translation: CASSQEGGGQGGNTIYF.

DNA for the CDR3: TGTGCCAGCAGCTCCCCCAAAAGACAGGGGAATAAGGATGAGCAGTTCTTC. It encodes CASSSPKRQGNKDEQFF. This chain joins TRBV7-2 and TRBJ2-1; 8 bases agree with TRBD1. The CDR3 totals 17 residues. Trimming cost V 4 bases and J 8 bases; bases outside gene matches: 16. Germline lookup yields CDR1 SGHTA and CDR2 FQGNSA.

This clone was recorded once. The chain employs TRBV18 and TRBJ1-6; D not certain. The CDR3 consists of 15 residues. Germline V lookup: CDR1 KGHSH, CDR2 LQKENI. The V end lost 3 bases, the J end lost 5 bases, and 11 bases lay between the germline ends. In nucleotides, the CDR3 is TGTGCCAGCTCACCCGAAACAGTGGATAATTCACCCCTCCACTTT. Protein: CASSPETVDNSPLHF.

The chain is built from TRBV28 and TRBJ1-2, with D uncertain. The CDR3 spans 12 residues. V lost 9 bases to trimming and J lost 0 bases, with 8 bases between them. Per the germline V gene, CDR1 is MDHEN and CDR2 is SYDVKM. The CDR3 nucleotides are TGTGCCAGTAACGGAGCTAACTATGGCTACACCTTC. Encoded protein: CASNGANYGYTF.

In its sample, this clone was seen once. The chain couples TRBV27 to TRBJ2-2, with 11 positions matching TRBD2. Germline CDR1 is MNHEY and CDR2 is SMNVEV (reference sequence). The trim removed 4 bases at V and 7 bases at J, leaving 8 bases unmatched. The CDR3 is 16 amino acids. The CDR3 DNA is TGTGCCAGCAGTTCTAGCGGGGGGCTGAGGGGCGGGGAGCTGTTTTTT. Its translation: CASSSSGGLRGGELFF.